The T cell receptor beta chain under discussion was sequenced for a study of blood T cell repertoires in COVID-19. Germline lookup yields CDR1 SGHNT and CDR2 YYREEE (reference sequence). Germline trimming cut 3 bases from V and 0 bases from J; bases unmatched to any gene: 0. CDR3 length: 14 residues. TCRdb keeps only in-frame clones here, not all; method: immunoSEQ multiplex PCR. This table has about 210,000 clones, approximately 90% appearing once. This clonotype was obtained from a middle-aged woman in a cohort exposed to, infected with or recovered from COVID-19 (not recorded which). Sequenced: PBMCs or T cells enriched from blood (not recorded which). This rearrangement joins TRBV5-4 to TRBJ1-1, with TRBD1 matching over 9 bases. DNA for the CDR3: TGTGCCAGCAGCTGGGACAGGGTGAACACTGAAGCTTTCTTT. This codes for CASSWDRVNTEAFF. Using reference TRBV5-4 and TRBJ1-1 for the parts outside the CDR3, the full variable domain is ETGVTQSPTHLIKTRGQQVTLRCSSQSGHNTVSWYQQALGQGPQFIFQYYREEENGRGNFPPRFSGLQFPNYSSELNVNALELDDSALYLCASSWDRVNTEAFFGQGTRLTVV.